The rows below give T cell receptor beta chains drawn from one sample of a study of metastatic and nonmetastatic thyroid tumors. TCRdb re-clonotyped the PCR reads via MiXCR. The sample yields roughly 16,000 clones, 30% to 35% seen once. The sample comprised blood. All receptors come from a female donor with papillary thyroid cancer or a benign thyroid nodule (not recorded which). Some clones in this sample may be carry-over from other donors' samples. Each CDR3 is given with its conserved first and last residue. The D gene is left open where the match is weak. Size values are once, few and many counts, or a class for expanded clones, and some rows have none.

V gene	J gene	clone size	D gene	CDR3 DNA	CDR3 protein
TRBV6-1	TRBJ2-1	many	NA	TGTGCCAGCAGCATCGGTGTAGCCTACGGTGAGCAGTTCTTC	CASSIGVAYGEQFF
TRBV4-1	TRBJ2-1	many	TRBD2	TGCGCCAGCAGCCTGGGACTAAACAATGAGCAGTTCTTC	CASSLGLNNEQFF
TRBV20-1	TRBJ2-3	medium-sized	TRBD2	TGCAGTGCTAGAGATTGGAGAGCGGGGGCTATCACAGATACGCAGTATTTT	CSARDWRAGAITDTQYF
TRBV2	TRBJ1-2	NA	NA	TGTGCCAGCAGTCAAGACACCGACGCTGGCTACACCTTC	CASSQDTDAGYTF
TRBV20-1	TRBJ2-5	medium-sized	TRBD1	TGCAGTGCTAGAGTCGTCAGGGGGAAAGAGACCCAGTACTTC	CSARVVRGKETQYF
TRBV20-1	TRBJ2-3	NA	TRBD2	TGCAGTGCGGTACTAGCGGCGGTTAGCACAGATACGCAGTATTTT	CSAVLAAVSTDTQYF
TRBV20-1	TRBJ1-1	many	TRBD1	TGCAGTGCTAGTCCGGGACAGGGTATTTACTCTGAAGCTTTCTTT	CSASPGQGIYSEAFF
TRBV11-2	TRBJ1-2	many	NA	TGTGCCAGCAGCTTAGAGGGACACTATGGCTACACCTTC	CASSLEGHYGYTF
TRBV12-3/TRBV12-4	TRBJ1-1	medium-sized	NA	TGTGCCAGCAGTTTCCGGGGAATCGGTGAAGCTTTCTTT	CASSFRGIGEAFF
TRBV19	TRBJ2-3	medium-sized	NA	TGTGCCAGTAGTATAGGGAACAGCCACACAGATACGCAGTATTTT	CASSIGNSHTDTQYF
TRBV6-6	TRBJ2-7	NA	NA	TGTGCCAGCAGTTATCAGGAGAACTACGAGCAGTACTTC	CASSYQENYEQYF
TRBV7-9	TRBJ2-2	NA	TRBD2	TGTGCCAGCAGCTTAGATAGCGGGAGCACCGGGGAGCTGTTTTTT	CASSLDSGSTGELFF
TRBV15	TRBJ2-6	few	NA	TGTGCCACCAGCCCGTACCGCTGGGGTAACTCTGGGGCCAACGTCCTGACTTTC	CATSPYRWGNSGANVLTF
TRBV12-3/TRBV12-4	TRBJ2-7	few	TRBD1	TGTGCCAGCAGTCTCCAGGGGGGACAGGATGCCGAGCAGTACTTC	CASSLQGGQDAEQYF
TRBV6-4	TRBJ2-3	many	TRBD2	TGTGCCAGCAGACCCAGCGGGGGGCGGACAGATACGCAGTATTTT	CASRPSGGRTDTQYF
TRBV9	TRBJ2-7	NA	TRBD1	TGTGCCAGCAGCGAAGGGACAGGGGGCTATCGGGAGCAGTACTTC	CASSEGTGGYREQYF
TRBV2	TRBJ1-3	medium-sized	NA	TGTGCCAGCAGTGAAGAAAGGGAAGCTGGAAACACCATATATTTT	CASSEEREAGNTIYF
TRBV4-1	TRBJ2-2	NA	NA	TGCGCCCGCAGCCAAAACGACAGGTCCGGAGGGGAGCTGTTTTTT	CARSQNDRSGGELFF
TRBV4-2	TRBJ2-7	NA	NA	TGTGCCAGCAGCCAAGGGGCGGCCAGGTCCTACGAGCAGTACTTC	CASSQGAARSYEQYF
TRBV2	TRBJ1-2	NA	TRBD1	TGTGCCAGCAGATGGCTGGAGACAGGGTTTGGCTACACCTTC	CASRWLETGFGYTF
TRBV28	TRBJ2-1	medium-sized	TRBD2	TGTGCCAGCAGTAGCCGGGGGGGCCTGAGGAATGAGCAGTTCTTC	CASSSRGGLRNEQFF
TRBV6-2/TRBV6-3	TRBJ2-7	few	TRBD1	TGTGCCAGCAGTTACGACAGGGACCACGAGCAGTACTTC	CASSYDRDHEQYF
TRBV7-3	TRBJ2-5	many	TRBD1	TGTGCCAGCAGCTTAGGGACAGAAGAGACCCAGTACTTC	CASSLGTEETQYF
TRBV3-1	TRBJ2-3	NA	TRBD2	TGTGCCAGCAGCCTTGGGACTAGCGGGAGGGCGCAGTATTTT	CASSLGTSGRAQYF
TRBV18	TRBJ2-3	medium-sized	TRBD1	TGTGCCAGCTCCGCCGGACAGGACAGAACAGATACGCAGTATTTT	CASSAGQDRTDTQYF
TRBV20-1	TRBJ1-2	NA	TRBD1	TGCAGTGCTAGCGAACAGGGGGCGAACTATGGCTACACCTTC	CSASEQGANYGYTF
TRBV6-2/TRBV6-3	TRBJ1-2	medium-sized	NA	TGTGCCAGCAGTTACCCGCAACGTACAAACTATGGCTACACCTTC	CASSYPQRTNYGYTF
TRBV4-1	TRBJ1-4	NA	NA	TGCGCCAGCAGTCACCGGGGCTCTGGACGTGGTGAAAAACTGTTTTTT	CASSHRGSGRGEKLFF
TRBV18	TRBJ2-3	medium-sized	TRBD2	TGTGCCAGCTCGTCCGGGACTAGCGACTCAGATACGCAGTATTTT	CASSSGTSDSDTQYF
TRBV20-1	TRBJ2-7	NA	NA	TGCAGTGCTAGACCTGATTACGAGCAGTACTTC	CSARPDYEQYF
TRBV11-2	TRBJ2-4	many	NA	TGTGCCAGCAGCTTAATGGGAAACATTCAGTACTTC	CASSLMGNIQYF
TRBV5-1	TRBJ2-2	many	NA	TGCGCCAGCAGCTTGGGAACGGGCGCCGGGGAGCTGTTTTTT	CASSLGTGAGELFF
TRBV6-2/TRBV6-3	TRBJ2-5	medium-sized	TRBD2	TGTGCCAGCAAAGCGGGGGGGCCAGGGACCCAGTACTTC	CASKAGGPGTQYF
TRBV28	TRBJ1-1	NA	NA	TGTGCCAGCAGCTCCCCGTCACTCGAGTCGTTTAAAGCTTTCTTT	CASSSPSLESFKAFF
TRBV10-1	TRBJ2-7	medium-sized	NA	TGCGCCAGCAGTGAAAAACAGGGTGGGTACGAGCAGTACTTC	CASSEKQGGYEQYF
TRBV6-1	TRBJ2-1	NA	NA	TGTGCCAGCGCCCCTCGGGGCGTGTGGAGAAATGAGCAGTTCTTC	CASAPRGVWRNEQFF
TRBV7-9	TRBJ1-6	medium-sized	NA	TGTGCCAGCAGCTTCGCGGGTCGCGATTCACCCCTCCACTTT	CASSFAGRDSPLHF
TRBV20-1	TRBJ1-1	NA	NA	TGCAGTGCTAGCCACACGGGGGGGTGTAGGGGTGAAGCTTTCTTT	CSASHTGGCRGEAFF
TRBV19	TRBJ2-7	many	NA	TGTGCCAGTGGTACGACGTGGAGTGCAAGCTACGAGCAGTACTTC	CASGTTWSASYEQYF
TRBV7-2	TRBJ2-7	NA	NA	TGTGCCAGCAGCTTAGCGCGAGCCGGTCCGTGGGCTCAGCAGTACTTC	CASSLARAGPWAQQYF
TRBV4-1	TRBJ2-7	once	NA	TGCGCCAGCAGCCAGACATACTCCTACGAGCAGTACTTC	CASSQTYSYEQYF
TRBV4-1	TRBJ1-5	NA	NA	TGCGCCAGCAGCCCAAAAGAGGGGTATCAGCCCCAGCATTTT	CASSPKEGYQPQHF
TRBV12-3/TRBV12-4	TRBJ1-1	medium-sized	TRBD1	TGTGCCAGCAGTCCGGGGGGGACAGGGAATACTGAAGCTTTCTTT	CASSPGGTGNTEAFF
TRBV12-3/TRBV12-4	TRBJ2-7	few	NA	TGTGCCAGCAGCTTGGGCAGCTACGAGCAGTACTTC	CASSLGSYEQYF
TRBV6-4	TRBJ1-3	few	NA	TGTGCCAGCAGTGACGGGGGCTCGGACATCATTGCTGGAAACACCATATATTTT	CASSDGGSDIIAGNTIYF
TRBV5-1	TRBJ2-7	NA	NA	TGCGCCAGCAGCTTGGCTTCCCAAATCTACGAGCAGTACTTC	CASSLASQIYEQYF
TRBV5-1	TRBJ2-5	NA	TRBD2	TGCGCCAGCAGCTGGGGTAGCGGGGGTTTAGAGACCCAGTACTTC	CASSWGSGGLETQYF
TRBV20-1	TRBJ1-1	NA	TRBD1	TGCAGTGCAACACCAGGGGGAGGGACTGAAGCTTTCTTT	CSATPGGGTEAFF
TRBV4-1	TRBJ2-1	NA	TRBD2	TGCGCCAGCAGCCAACTAGCGGGAGGGTCCACCTACAATGAGCAGTTCTTC	CASSQLAGGSTYNEQFF
TRBV13	TRBJ1-4	many	NA	TGTGCCAGCAGCTTACAGGGGAATGAAAAACTGTTTTTT	CASSLQGNEKLFF
TRBV11-2	TRBJ2-7	few	NA	TGTGCCAGCAGCTTCGCCCCCGGAGTGTACGAGCAGTACTTC	CASSFAPGVYEQYF
TRBV6-2/TRBV6-3	TRBJ1-6	few	TRBD1	TGTGCCAGCAGTTACTCATCCGGGACAGGAGCCCCACCCCTCCACTTT	CASSYSSGTGAPPLHF
TRBV5-1	TRBJ2-1	NA	NA	TGCGCCAGCAGCTTAGCAGGGAATGTGTTAAATGAGCAGTTCTTC	CASSLAGNVLNEQFF
TRBV3-1	TRBJ1-4	NA	NA	TGTGCCAGCAGCCAAGATTGGGGACGGAGTGAAAAACTGTTTTTT	CASSQDWGRSEKLFF
TRBV5-1	TRBJ2-5	many	NA	TGCGCCAGCAGCCAGAGGGAGACCCAGTACTTC	CASSQRETQYF
TRBV6-4	TRBJ2-3	medium-sized	TRBD2	TGTGCCAGCAGTGAAGCCCCTAGCGGGAACACAGATACGCAGTATTTT	CASSEAPSGNTDTQYF
TRBV7-6	TRBJ2-2	NA	TRBD2	TGTGCCAGCAGCCCAAATGCGGGGGCGAACACCGGGGAGCTGTTTTTT	CASSPNAGANTGELFF